The rows below give T cell receptor beta chains drawn from one sample of a study of vaccination effects on CD4 cells after COVID-19. The protocol was immunoSEQ multiplex PCR, while the TCRdb copy is restricted to in-frame clones and leaves out a portion. The data show 70,000 or so clones, 73% seen once. What these receptors recognize is not known. The sequenced sample was CD4+ T cells from PBMCs cultured with HIV peptides, obtained before COVID-19 vaccination. The receptors derive from a human donor who had a prior SARS-CoV-2 infection. Both conserved end residues are part of each CDR3.

J: TRBJ1-6; V: TRBV27; CDR3: CASRGRRNSPLHF
J: TRBJ1-4; V: TRBV7-9; CDR3: CASSFRGRGEKLFF
J: TRBJ1-4; V: TRBV4-2; CDR3: CASSQDRGKSEKLFF
J: TRBJ1-4; V: TRBV6-1; CDR3: CASSEGSNNEKLFF
J: TRBJ2-3; V: TRBV2; CDR3: CASSDGTTDTQYF
J: TRBJ2-3; V: TRBV27; CDR3: CASSPKRSTDTQYF
J: TRBJ1-5; V: TRBV6-5; CDR3: CASSYRRNQPQHF
J: TRBJ2-5; V: TRBV4-2; CDR3: CASSQEPFQETQYF
J: TRBJ2-7; V: TRBV3-1/TRBV3-2; CDR3: CASSYRVTYEQYF
J: TRBJ2-7; V: TRBV3-1/TRBV3-2; CDR3: CASSRGGEQYF
J: TRBJ2-7; V: TRBV7-2; CDR3: CASSGGASAGEQYF
J: TRBJ2-3; V: TRBV18; CDR3: CASSPPTSSRDTQYF
J: TRBJ1-5; V: TRBV2; CDR3: CASRGIRYSNQPQHF
J: TRBJ2-1; V: TRBV11-3; CDR3: CASSLGQGGSNEQFF
J: TRBJ2-3; V: TRBV6-5; CDR3: CATTVTSGGDTQYF
J: TRBJ1-1; V: TRBV29-1; CDR3: CSVGPLTGGGTEAFF
J: TRBJ2-5; V: TRBV7-3; CDR3: CASSPQGPNSQETQYF
J: TRBJ1-1; V: TRBV7-3; CDR3: CASSLRGGMAEAFF
J: TRBJ1-5; V: TRBV5-6; CDR3: CASSTSRTGGASNQPQHF
J: TRBJ1-2; V: TRBV7-9; CDR3: CASSSLDRLDGYTF
J: TRBJ2-2; V: TRBV11-3; CDR3: CASSARDRAGELFF
J: TRBJ2-7; V: TRBV4-3; CDR3: CASSLHFVTVSYEQYF
J: TRBJ1-1; V: TRBV5-1; CDR3: CASSSGPKAFF